This T cell receptor beta chain stems from a study of post-analysis software for immune sequencing data. Unique molecular identifiers were carried by the TCR beta cDNA libraries. A single record per CDR3 protein comes from TCRdb applying MiXCR to the PCR reads. Of hundreds of thousands of distinct CDR3 sequences listed, 36% are singletons. A note on this clonotype: The junction differs from germline at one of its ends, possibly a read error.

The sequence came from a girl aged 10 to 17 with multiple sclerosis. Sequencing used blood.

CDR3 sequence: CASSLGTPNSPPHF. CDR3 nucleotide sequence: TGTGCCAGCAGCCTTGGGACACCGAATTCACCCCCCCACTTT. This chain joins TRBV5-5 and TRBJ1-6, with D perhaps TRBD1 (6 bases). Germline V gene data show CDR1 as SGHKS and CDR2 as YYEKEE (reference sequence). The CDR3 runs to 14 residues.